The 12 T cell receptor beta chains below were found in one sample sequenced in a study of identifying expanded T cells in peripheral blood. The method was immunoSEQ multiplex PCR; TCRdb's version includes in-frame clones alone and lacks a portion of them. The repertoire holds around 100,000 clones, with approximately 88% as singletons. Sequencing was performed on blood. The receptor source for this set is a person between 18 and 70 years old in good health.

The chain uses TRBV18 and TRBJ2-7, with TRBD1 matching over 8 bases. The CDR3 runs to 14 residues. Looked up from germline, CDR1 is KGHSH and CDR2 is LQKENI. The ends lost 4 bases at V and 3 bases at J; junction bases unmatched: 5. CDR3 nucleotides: TGTGCCAGCTCACTCGGACAGGGAAGCTACGAGCAGTACTTC. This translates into CASSLGQGSYEQYF.

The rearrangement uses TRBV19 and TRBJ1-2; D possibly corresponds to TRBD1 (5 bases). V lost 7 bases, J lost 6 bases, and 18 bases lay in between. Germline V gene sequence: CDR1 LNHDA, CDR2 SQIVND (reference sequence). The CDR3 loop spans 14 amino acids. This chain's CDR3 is CASMGTSQRHGYTF. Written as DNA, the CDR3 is TGTGCCAGTATGGGGACCTCCCAACGCCATGGCTACACCTTC.

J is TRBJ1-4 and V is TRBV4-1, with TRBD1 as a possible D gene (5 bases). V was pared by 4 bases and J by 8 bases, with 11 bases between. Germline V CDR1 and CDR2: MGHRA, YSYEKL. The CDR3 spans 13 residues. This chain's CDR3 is CASSLGRDEKLFF. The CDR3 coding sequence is TGCGCCAGCAGCCTTGGACGGGACGAAAAACTGTTTTTT.

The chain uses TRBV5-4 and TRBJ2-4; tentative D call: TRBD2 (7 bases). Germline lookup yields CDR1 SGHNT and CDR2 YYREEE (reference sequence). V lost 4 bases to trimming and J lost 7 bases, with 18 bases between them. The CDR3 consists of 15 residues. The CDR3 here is CASSNGGGRRNIQYF. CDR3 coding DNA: TGTGCCAGCAGCAATGGGGGGGGGCGCAGGAACATTCAGTACTTC.

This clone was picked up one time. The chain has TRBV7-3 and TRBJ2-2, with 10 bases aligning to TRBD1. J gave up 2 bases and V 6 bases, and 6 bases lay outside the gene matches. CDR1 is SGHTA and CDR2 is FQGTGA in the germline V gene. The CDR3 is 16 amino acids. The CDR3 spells CASRSGTGANTGELFF. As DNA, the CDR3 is TGTGCCAGCAGGTCCGGGACAGGGGCCAACACCGGGGAGCTGTTTTTT.

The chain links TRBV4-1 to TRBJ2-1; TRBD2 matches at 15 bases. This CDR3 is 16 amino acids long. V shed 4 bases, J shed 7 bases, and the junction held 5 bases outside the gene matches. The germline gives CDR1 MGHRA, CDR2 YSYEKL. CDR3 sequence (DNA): TGCGCCAGCAGCCCTCGGACTAGCGGGGGGGCAAATGAGCAGTTCTTC. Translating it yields CASSPRTSGGANEQFF.

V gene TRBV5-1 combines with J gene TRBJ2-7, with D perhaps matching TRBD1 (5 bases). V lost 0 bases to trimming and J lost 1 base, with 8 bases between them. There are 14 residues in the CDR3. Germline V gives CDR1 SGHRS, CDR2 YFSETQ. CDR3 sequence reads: CASSLGGSSYEQYF. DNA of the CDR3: TGCGCCAGCAGCTTGGGGGGCAGTTCCTACGAGCAGTACTTC.

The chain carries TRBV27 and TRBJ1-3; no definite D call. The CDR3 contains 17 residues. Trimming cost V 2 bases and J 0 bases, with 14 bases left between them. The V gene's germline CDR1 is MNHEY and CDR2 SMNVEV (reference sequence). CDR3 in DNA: TGTGCCAGCAGTTTACTACAGCCTTACCTCTCTGGAAACACCATATATTTT. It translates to CASSLLQPYLSGNTIYF.

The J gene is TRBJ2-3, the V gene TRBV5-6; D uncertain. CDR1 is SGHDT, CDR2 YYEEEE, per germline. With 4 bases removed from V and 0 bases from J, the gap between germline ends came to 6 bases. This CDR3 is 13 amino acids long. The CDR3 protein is CASSAPSTDTQYF. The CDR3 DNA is TGTGCCAGCAGCGCTCCTAGCACAGATACGCAGTATTTT.

CDR3 DNA sequence: TGTGCCAGCGTCAGGGGATATAGCAATCAGCCCCAGCATTTT. Translated, it gives CASVRGYSNQPQHF. The rearrangement joins TRBV6-1 to TRBJ1-5; tentatively, D is TRBD1 (6 bases). The length of the CDR3 is 14 residues. Germline values: CDR1 MNHNS, CDR2 SASEGT. The V gene lost 8 bases and the J gene lost 0 bases, with 11 bases spanning the gap.

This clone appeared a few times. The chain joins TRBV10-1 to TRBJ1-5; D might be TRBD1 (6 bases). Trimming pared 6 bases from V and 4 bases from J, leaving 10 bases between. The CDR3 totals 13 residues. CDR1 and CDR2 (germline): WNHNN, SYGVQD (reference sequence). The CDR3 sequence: CASRRQGNQPQHF. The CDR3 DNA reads TGCGCCAGCAGGCGGCAGGGGAATCAGCCCCAGCATTTT.

In nucleotides, the CDR3 is TGTGCCAGTACCAGGGGGGGGCGGAGTGACGAGCAGTACTTC. As protein: CASTRGGRSDEQYF. The V gene is TRBV19, the J gene TRBJ2-7; D is perhaps TRBD1 or TRBD2 (7 bases each). V shed 7 bases and J shed 5 bases, with 18 bases lying between them. The germline gives CDR1 LNHDA, CDR2 SQIVND (reference sequence). CDR3 size: 14 residues.